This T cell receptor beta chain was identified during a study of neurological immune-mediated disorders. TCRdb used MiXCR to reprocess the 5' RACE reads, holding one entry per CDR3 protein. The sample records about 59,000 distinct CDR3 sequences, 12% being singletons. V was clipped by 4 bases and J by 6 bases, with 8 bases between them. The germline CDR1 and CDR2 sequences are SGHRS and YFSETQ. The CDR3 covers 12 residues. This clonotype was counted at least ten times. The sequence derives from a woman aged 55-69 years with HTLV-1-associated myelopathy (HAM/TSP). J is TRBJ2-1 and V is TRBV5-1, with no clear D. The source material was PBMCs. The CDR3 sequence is CASSLQTNEQFF. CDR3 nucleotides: TGCGCCAGCAGCCTACAGACCAATGAGCAGTTCTTC.